The entry that follows covers one T cell receptor (beta chain) sequence. This record comes from a study of blood T cell repertoires in COVID-19. About the study: Sample material is recorded as cDNA or gDNA derived from T cells, B-cell-depleted T cells, or PBMCs.

Measured with immunoSEQ multiplex PCR; TCRdb has only the in-frame clones, and not every one. The top ten clones hold roughly 25% of a sample with 85,000 to 90,000 clones, roughly 86% of them seen once. The CDR3 has 17 amino acids. Germline lookup yields CDR1 SGHRS and CDR2 YFSETQ. The ends lost 0 bases at V and 7 bases at J; junction bases unmatched: 10. The specimen was peripheral blood. The gene calls are TRBV5-1 and TRBJ2-1; 10 bases are shared with TRBD2. The sequence derives from a human donor in a cohort sampled during active COVID-19. The CDR3 DNA sequence: TGCGCCAGCAGCTTGGACCCCCTAGCGGGGGTCCGGAATGAGCAGTTCTTC. This codes for CASSLDPLAGVRNEQFF.